These 5 T cell receptor beta chains were sequenced from one sample in a study of shared clonotypes between healthy human individuals (dated by TCRdb to about 2020). Library construction relied on the immunoSEQ multiplex PCR assay. In TCRdb, the immuneACCESS table is reduced to in-frame sequences with V and J assigned. These tables do not hold every clone; where another copy was compared, an unresolved V gene accounts for under half, and the others remain unexplained. The sample yields roughly 500,000 clones; approximately 85% were counted once. The top ten clones comprise over 10% of the sample. Material for sequencing was PBMCs. The source is a woman aged 40 to 49 in good health. Some clones in this sample may be carry-over from other donors' samples.

This sequence joins TRBV4-3 and TRBJ2-7; the D is unclear. Germline V lookup: CDR1 LGHNA, CDR2 YSLEER. The CDR3 runs 14 residues. The V gene lost 1 base and the J gene lost 2 bases, with 9 bases spanning the gap. The CDR3 is CASSQGVFAYEQYF. The CDR3 region has the DNA TGCGCCAGCAGCCAAGGGGTGTTCGCCTACGAGCAGTACTTC.

The chain uses TRBV6-1 and TRBJ1-3, with D perhaps TRBD1 (5 bases). Germline CDR1 reads MNHNS; CDR2 reads SASEGT. The V end was cut by 0 bases, the J end by 2 bases, with 5 bases between. The CDR3 consists of 14 residues. The CDR3 region is CASSEATAGNTIYF. The CDR3 DNA reads TGTGCCAGCAGTGAAGCGACAGCTGGAAACACCATATATTTT.

This clone was seen only a few times. The chain's CDR3 is CASSSTRWDRATDTQYF. CDR3 coding DNA: TGTGCCAGCAGTTCTACCCGATGGGACAGGGCCACAGATACGCAGTATTTT. The rearrangement uses TRBV28 and TRBJ2-3; TRBD1 matches at 9 bases. J lost 2 bases, V lost 4 bases, and 10 bases had no gene match. This CDR3 has 17 amino acids. Germline lookup yields CDR1 MDHEN and CDR2 SYDVKM.

V gene TRBV7-8 combines with J gene TRBJ2-7; the D is unclear. V lost 5 bases, J lost 0 bases, and 11 bases lay in between. Germline assignment: CDR1 SGHVS and CDR2 FQNEAQ. The CDR3 runs 14 residues. The DNA for the CDR3 is TGTGCCAGCAGCCGGACCGTACCCTCCTACGAGCAGTACTTC. This sequence encodes CASSRTVPSYEQYF.

In nucleotides, the CDR3 is TGTGCCAGCAGTTTTCTTAGCCTACGACAAAGTCGGGCCAACGTCCTGACTTTC. Translating gives CASSFLSLRQSRANVLTF. This chain uses TRBV6-9 with TRBJ2-6; D ambiguous. V was clipped by 4 bases and J by 5 bases, with 21 bases between them. The CDR3 runs 18 residues. CDR1 and CDR2 (germline): MNHGY, SVAAGI.